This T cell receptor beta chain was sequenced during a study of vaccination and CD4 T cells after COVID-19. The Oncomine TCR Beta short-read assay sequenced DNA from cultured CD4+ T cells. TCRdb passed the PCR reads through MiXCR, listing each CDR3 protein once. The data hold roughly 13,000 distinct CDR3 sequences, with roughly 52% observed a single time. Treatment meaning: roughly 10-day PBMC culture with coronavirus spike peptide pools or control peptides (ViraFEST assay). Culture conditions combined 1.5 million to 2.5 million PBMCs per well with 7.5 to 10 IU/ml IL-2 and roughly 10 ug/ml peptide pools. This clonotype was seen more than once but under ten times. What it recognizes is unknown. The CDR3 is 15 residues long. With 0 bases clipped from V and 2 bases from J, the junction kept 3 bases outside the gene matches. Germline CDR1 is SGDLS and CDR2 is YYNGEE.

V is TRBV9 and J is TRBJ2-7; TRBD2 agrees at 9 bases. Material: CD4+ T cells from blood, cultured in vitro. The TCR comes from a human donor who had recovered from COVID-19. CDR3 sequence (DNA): TGTGCCAGCAGCGTAGGACTAGCGGCCACCTACGAGCAGTACTTC. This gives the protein CASSVGLAATYEQYF.